Listed here are 16 T cell receptor beta chains from one sample, sequenced in a study of PD-1 blockade in classical Hodgkin lymphoma (dated by TCRdb to about 2020). The library was generated by the immunoSEQ multiplex PCR assay. Entries here come from immuneACCESS through TCRdb and include only in-frame sequences with V and J called. Some clones fail to appear in such tables; in the studies checked, an unresolved V gene covers under half of the shortfall, and the cause of the remainder is unknown. For this sample the table gives 80,000 to 100,000 clones, of which about nine tenths were detected only once. 2.8% of the sample belongs to the ten largest clones. The sample's time point label is to be understood as: cycle 1 day 1 (C1D1), immediately before nivolumab initiation. All trial patients had relapsed after autologous stem cell transplantation, with cohorts A, B and C differing in prior brentuximab vedotin exposure.

Sequencing used peripheral blood mononuclear cells (PBMCs), obtained at baseline. The source of these receptors is a human donor with classical Hodgkin lymphoma.

The V and J genes are TRBV4-1 and TRBJ1-2; 12 nucleotides agree with TRBD1. In germline, CDR1 is MGHRA, CDR2 YSYEKL. J gave up 2 bases and V 3 bases, and 1 base lay outside the gene matches. The CDR3 is 15 residues long. The chain's CDR3 is CASSQGQGANYGYTF. As DNA, the CDR3 is TGCGCCAGCAGCCAGGGACAGGGGGCAAACTATGGCTACACCTTC.

The rearrangement links TRBV18 to TRBJ1-2; 7 bases align to TRBD1. In germline, CDR1 is KGHSH, CDR2 LQKENI. There are 15 residues in the CDR3. The J segment lost 8 bases and the V segment lost 0 bases, leaving 9 bases of the junction unmatched. The CDR3, as DNA: TGTGCCAGCTCACCACCTGGCCGACAGGGTATCGGCTACACCTTC. Its protein is CASSPPGRQGIGYTF.

This chain uses TRBV4-2 with TRBJ2-1, with a weak D call TRBD2 (5 bases). Looked up from germline, CDR1 is LGHNA and CDR2 is YNFKEQ. Trimming cost V 4 bases and J 6 bases, with 13 bases left between them. This CDR3 spans 14 amino acids. The CDR3 here is CASSPGLASNEQFF. The CDR3 nucleotides read TGTGCCAGCAGCCCGGGATTAGCGAGCAATGAGCAGTTCTTC.

The gene calls are TRBV11-3 and TRBJ2-3; TRBD2 matches 7 bases. This CDR3 region has 16 residues. The V segment lost 1 base and the J segment 0 bases; nucleotides outside the gene matches: 4. The germline V gene has CDR1 SGHNT and CDR2 YENEEA. The CDR3 region has the DNA TGTGCCAGCAGCTTAGGCCAGCGGGAAAGCACAGATACGCAGTATTTT. Its protein is CASSLGQRESTDTQYF.

The chain employs TRBV7-3 and TRBJ1-2; the match to TRBD1 covers 11 bases. Germline values: CDR1 SGHTA, CDR2 FQGTGA. Losses at the gene ends were 5 bases for V and 7 bases for J; bases not matched to a gene: 9. This CDR3 is 15 amino acids long. Here the CDR3 DNA reads TGTGCCAGCAGCCCCTTGGACAGGGGGCAGGGTGGCTACACCTTC. This encodes CASSPLDRGQGGYTF.

The chain links TRBV7-9 to TRBJ1-4; D is unclear. The CDR3 runs 14 residues. V lost 2 bases and J lost 8, with 12 bases in between. CDR1 SEHNR and CDR2 FQNEAQ come from the germline V gene (reference sequence). CDR3 sequence (DNA): TGTGCCAGCAGCTTAAAGGGCAGAAAGGAAAAACTGTTTTTT. Encoded protein: CASSLKGRKEKLFF.

The rearrangement links TRBV19 to TRBJ2-7, with no clear D. CDR3 length equals 14 residues. Trimming cost V 1 base and J 6 bases, with 13 bases left between them. The germline V gene encodes CDR1 LNHDA and CDR2 SQIVND (reference sequence). CDR3 loop: CASSIASWMTEQYF. CDR3 in DNA: TGTGCCAGTAGTATAGCGAGTTGGATGACCGAGCAGTACTTC.

The CDR3 loop is CASSIATGDYYGYTF. CDR3 in DNA: TGTGCCAGTAGTATAGCGACAGGGGATTACTATGGCTACACCTTC. The rearrangement uses TRBV19 and TRBJ1-2, with 8 nucleotides matching TRBD1. Germline CDR1 reads LNHDA; CDR2 reads SQIVND (reference sequence). This CDR3 spans 15 amino acids. The V segment lost 1 base and the J segment 3 bases; nucleotides outside the gene matches: 4.

This clone was seen just once. This rearrangement joins TRBV19 to TRBJ2-7; D remains unclear. This CDR3 has 14 amino acids. V lost 3 bases, J lost 0 bases, and 9 bases lay in between. CDR1 LNHDA and CDR2 SQIVND come from the germline V gene (reference sequence). The CDR3 nucleotides read TGTGCCAGTAGTATCGGCGCCAGCTCCTACGAGCAGTACTTC. Protein product: CASSIGASSYEQYF.

This chain connects TRBV27 to TRBJ2-2; 7 bases map to TRBD2. J was trimmed by 7 bases and V by 5 bases; bases with no gene match: 16. The length of the CDR3 is 17 residues. CDR1 and CDR2 (germline): MNHEY, SMNVEV (reference sequence). The CDR3 nucleotides are TGTGCCAGCAGTCCGAGCGGAACCGGGAGGCCCGTCGGGGAGCTGTTTTTT. The encoded protein is CASSPSGTGRPVGELFF.

In its sample, this clone was seen a few times. V gene TRBV5-4 combines with J gene TRBJ1-1, with D unresolved. Germline lookup yields CDR1 SGHNT and CDR2 YYREEE (reference sequence). V lost 3 bases and J 3 bases, leaving 15 bases between the germline ends. The CDR3 runs to 15 residues. The CDR3 region is CASSSGVWEDTEAFF. CDR3 DNA: TGTGCCAGCAGCTCCGGGGTTTGGGAGGACACTGAAGCTTTCTTT.

Points on this clone: This CDR3 is also generated by other DNA sequences in the sample. J is TRBJ1-4 and V is TRBV5-1, with unresolved D. Germline V CDR1 and CDR2: SGHRS, YFSETQ. There are 14 residues in the CDR3. Trimming removed 0 bases from V and 7 bases from J, with 10 bases in between. CDR3 nucleotide sequence: TGCGCCAGCAGCTTGGAATGGGGTCGTGAAAAACTGTTTTTT. Its protein product is CASSLEWGREKLFF. The full variable domain, its missing parts supplied by reference TRBV5-1 and TRBJ1-4, is KAGVTQTPRYLIKTRGQQVTLSCSPISGHRSVSWYQQTPGQGLQFLFEYFSETQRNKGNFPGRFSGRQFSNSRSEMNVSTLELGDSALYLCASSLEWGREKLFFGSGTQLSVL.

The rearrangement uses TRBV27 and TRBJ1-2; TRBD1 agrees at 7 bases. This CDR3 is 16 amino acids long. The J segment lost 2 bases and the V segment lost 3 bases, leaving 9 bases of the junction unmatched. The germline V gene has CDR1 MNHEY and CDR2 SMNVEV (reference sequence). The CDR3 region has the DNA TGTGCCAGCAGTTTCCCCTACGACAGGGCCAACTATGGCTACACCTTC. Its protein is CASSFPYDRANYGYTF.

The chain is built from TRBV6-6 and TRBJ2-7; either TRBD1 or TRBD2 may supply D (5 bases each). CDR1 is MNHNY and CDR2 is SVGAGI in the germline V gene (reference sequence). The CDR3 consists of 14 residues. V dropped 5 bases and J dropped 5 bases, with 16 bases sitting between them. CDR3 residues: CASSHTRGLDEQYF. The CDR3 bases are TGTGCCAGCAGTCATACTAGGGGTCTCGACGAGCAGTACTTC.

This chain links TRBV21-1 with TRBJ2-1; the D segment call TRBD1 is taken from the table without a DNA check. TRBV21-1 is flagged as a pseudogene. This CDR3 has 18 residues. The CDR3: CASTRGQGPGLAGHEQFF. CDR3 DNA: TGTGCCAGCACCAGGGGACAGGGGCCAGGACTAGCCGGCCATGAGCAGTTCTTC.

V usage is TRBV7-6 and J usage is TRBJ2-7, with D hard to call. Germline V CDR1 and CDR2: SGHVS, FNYEAQ. Trimming removed 1 base at V and 2 bases at J, with 9 bases between. CDR3 length: 14 residues. The CDR3 loop reads CASSLGSGTYEQYF. In nucleotides, the CDR3 is TGTGCCAGCAGCTTAGGGTCAGGAACCTACGAGCAGTACTTC.